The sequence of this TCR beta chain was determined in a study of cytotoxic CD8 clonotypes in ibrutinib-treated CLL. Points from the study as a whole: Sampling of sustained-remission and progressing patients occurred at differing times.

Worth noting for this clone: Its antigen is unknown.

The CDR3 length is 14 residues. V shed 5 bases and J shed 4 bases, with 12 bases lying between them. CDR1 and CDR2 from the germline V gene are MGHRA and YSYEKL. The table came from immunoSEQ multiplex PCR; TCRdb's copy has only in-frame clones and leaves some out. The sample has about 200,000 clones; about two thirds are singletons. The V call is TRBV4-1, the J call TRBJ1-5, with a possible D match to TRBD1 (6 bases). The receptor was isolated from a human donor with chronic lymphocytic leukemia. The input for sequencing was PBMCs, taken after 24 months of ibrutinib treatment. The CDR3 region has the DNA TGCGCCAGCAGCTACGGGACACTAAATCAGCCCCAGCATTTT. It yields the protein CASSYGTLNQPQHF.